This T cell receptor (beta chain) was captured in a study of immune evolution from preneoplasia to lung adenocarcinoma. Study-wide background: HLA loss of heterozygosity: 7% AIS, around 16% MIA, about 35% ADC, none AAH. Overall study results and limits: Normal lung had highest clonality; later lesions appeared denser, more diverse. Top clone frequencies peaked in normal lung, apparently declining through invasive adenocarcinoma. KRAS-mutant nodules had the highest T cell clonality.

This table comes from immunoSEQ multiplex PCR, and its TCRdb copy is limited to in-frame clones, with some not included. The sample consists of several thousand clones, 70% to 80% of them appearing once. V gave up 0 bases and J gave up 4 bases; unmatched junction bases: 2. The CDR3 totals 17 residues. CDR1 and CDR2 (germline): LNHDA, SQIVND (reference sequence). In regard to this clone: Its matching antigen is unknown.

This clonotype was sampled from a donor of 70 years or more with lung adenocarcinoma. The sample was FFPE minimally invasive lung adenocarcinoma tissue. The chain couples TRBV19 to TRBJ2-1, with 14 bases identical to TRBD2. The CDR3 loop reads CASSIERLAGGYNEQFF. The CDR3 DNA is TGTGCCAGTAGTATAGAGAGACTAGCGGGAGGGTACAATGAGCAGTTCTTC.